This TCR beta chain was captured in a study of cytomegalovirus exposure and HLA in healthy donors. Study outcomes and limitations: Across donors, sequencing depth was assumed by presence/absence analyses to be roughly uniform. Later analysis demonstrated an association between a missense DCLRE1C variant and TCR beta V- and J-gene trimming.

Healthy people donating bone marrow made up the donors. Remarks on this clone: Its target is unknown.

PCR used 60 Vbeta primers and 13 Jbeta primers. Some clones are missing from TCRdb's copy, which holds only in-frame ones; the method was immunoSEQ multiplex PCR. The sample contains about 150,000 clones, roughly 80% of which appear only once. The sample was PBMCs. The TCR comes from a male donor in good health and CMV-seronegative.

CDR3 loop: CASSLEGEPYGYTF. Here the CDR3 DNA reads TGCGCCAGCAGCTTGGAAGGGGAACCCTATGGCTACACCTTC. The genes are TRBV5-1 and TRBJ1-2, with D perhaps matching TRBD1 (5 bases). Deletions cut 0 bases from V and 4 bases from J, with 10 bases between. The CDR3 consists of 14 residues. The germline V gene encodes CDR1 SGHRS and CDR2 YFSETQ. Full variable domain (outside the CDR3, taken from reference TRBV5-1 and TRBJ1-2): KAGVTQTPRYLIKTRGQQVTLSCSPISGHRSVSWYQQTPGQGLQFLFEYFSETQRNKGNFPGRFSGRQFSNSRSEMNVSTLELGDSALYLCASSLEGEPYGYTFGSGTRLTVV.